The 20 T cell receptor beta chains below come from one sample, sequenced in a study of blood T cell repertoires in COVID-19. Sequencing was performed with immunoSEQ multiplex PCR; in TCRdb, only in-frame clones are kept and a portion is missing. This sample has under 250,000 clones, with over 75% found just once. Sequenced: PBMCs or T cells enriched from blood (not recorded which). The receptors come from a man aged 25-45 years with acute COVID-19.

The chain recombines TRBV9 with TRBJ1-1; 9 bases fit TRBD1. Germline CDR1 and CDR2: SGDLS and YYNGEE. The CDR3 runs 15 residues. V lost 4 bases, J lost 1 base, and 5 bases stayed unmatched. CDR3 coding DNA: TGTGCCAGCAGCAAGGGACAGGGATCGAACACTGAAGCTTTCTTT. Amino acid sequence: CASSKGQGSNTEAFF.

This clone was detected a few times. Other DNA sequences in the sample encode the same CDR3. The chain combines TRBV18 with TRBJ1-1; TRBD1 might be the D (6 bases). Germline V gives CDR1 KGHSH, CDR2 LQKENI. The CDR3 sequence is 14 residues long. V was clipped by 3 bases and J by 0 bases, with 8 bases between them. The CDR3 sequence: CASSPAGVNTEAFF. In DNA, the CDR3 is TGTGCCAGCTCACCCGCAGGGGTGAACACTGAAGCTTTCTTT.

This chain links TRBV7-3 with TRBJ2-5, with a possible D match to TRBD2 (5 bases). V gave up 2 bases and J gave up 5 bases, with 12 bases separating them. The CDR3 is 14 residues long. Germline CDR1 reads SGHTA; CDR2 reads FQGTGA. The CDR3 spells CASSLGSVGETQYF. The CDR3 DNA reads TGTGCCAGCAGCTTAGGTAGCGTAGGGGAGACCCAGTACTTC.

The gene calls are TRBV29-1 and TRBJ1-5; the D is unclear. Trimming took off 7 bases at V and 1 base at J, with 11 bases between the two ends. CDR1 and CDR2 (germline): SQVTM, ANQGSEA. This CDR3 is built from 13 residues. The CDR3 is CSGHYESNQPQHF. The DNA of the CDR3 is TGCAGCGGCCACTACGAGAGCAATCAGCCCCAGCATTTT.

This chain uses TRBV7-2 with TRBJ1-2; 7 positions match TRBD1. Germline trimming cut 3 bases from V and 6 bases from J; bases unmatched to any gene: 4. The germline CDR1 and CDR2 sequences are SGHTA and FQGNSA. This CDR3 region has 13 residues. This CDR3 is CASSLPQGHGYTF. The CDR3 DNA reads TGTGCCAGCAGCTTGCCACAGGGGCATGGCTACACCTTC. Supplemented by reference TRBV7-2 and TRBJ1-2, the full variable domain reads GAGVSQSPSNKVTEKGKDVELRCDPISGHTALYWYRQSLGQGLEFLIYFQGNSAPDKSGLPSDRFSAERTGGSVSTLTIQRTQQEDSAVYLCASSLPQGHGYTFGSGTRLTVV.

This clone was detected only once. The gene calls are TRBV4-1 and TRBJ1-2; D possibly corresponds to TRBD1 (6 bases). The V gene lost 0 bases and the J gene lost 8 bases, with 19 bases spanning the gap. The length of the CDR3 is 16 residues. The germline gives CDR1 MGHRA, CDR2 YSYEKL. Here the CDR3 reads CASSQDHKQGSSGYTF. DNA for the CDR3: TGCGCCAGCAGCCAAGACCACAAACAGGGCTCCTCAGGCTACACCTTC.

The V call is TRBV19, the J call TRBJ2-3, with a possible D match to TRBD2 (5 bases). V lost 8 bases to trimming and J lost 0 bases, with 12 bases between them. Germline V CDR1 and CDR2: LNHDA, SQIVND (reference sequence). The CDR3 consists of 14 residues. This CDR3 reads CASRRATSTDTQYF. CDR3 DNA: TGTGCCAGTCGGCGGGCTACTAGCACAGATACGCAGTATTTT.

This sequence joins TRBV19 and TRBJ2-3; 10 bases are shared with TRBD2. This CDR3 has 14 amino acids. Trimming at V came to 3 bases and at J to 6 bases, leaving 3 bases not matched to a gene. Germline CDR1 reads LNHDA; CDR2 reads SQIVND (reference sequence). The CDR3 sequence is CASSISSGGDTQYF. In DNA form, the CDR3 reads TGTGCCAGTAGTATTTCTAGCGGGGGCGATACGCAGTATTTT.

The CDR3 sequence: CAWSPGGYEQFF. The CDR3 nucleotides are TGTGCCTGGAGCCCAGGGGGCTATGAGCAGTTCTTC. This rearrangement joins TRBV30 to TRBJ2-1, with TRBD1 identical over 8 bases. Trimming cost V 3 bases and J 8 bases; bases outside gene matches: 3. Germline V gene lookup returns CDR1 GTSNPN and CDR2 SVGIG (reference sequence). This CDR3 has 12 residues.

This clone was seen a handful of times. The rearrangement uses TRBV5-4 and TRBJ2-7, with TRBD1 matching over 8 bases. Losses at the gene ends were 0 bases for V and 7 bases for J; bases not matched to a gene: 0. The germline V gene has CDR1 SGHNT and CDR2 YYREEE (reference sequence). CDR3 size: 12 residues. In nucleotides, the CDR3 is TGTGCCAGCAGCTTGGGACAGGGGGAGCAGTACTTC. Residues: CASSLGQGEQYF.

There are a few counts of this clone. CDR3 in DNA: TGCGCCAGCAGCTTGATGTGGGGGGGCGGAGAGACCCAGTACTTC. Protein: CASSLMWGGGETQYF. J is TRBJ2-5 and V is TRBV5-1; D may be TRBD2 (7 bases). The V and J ends lost 1 base and 4 bases respectively, with 14 bases between them. The CDR3 is 15 residues long. CDR1 is SGHRS, CDR2 YFSETQ, per germline.

This chain joins TRBV11-3 and TRBJ2-6, with D possibly being TRBD1 (6 bases). Germline CDR1 and CDR2: SGHNT and YENEEA. The CDR3 length is 15 residues. V lost 5 bases and J lost 1, with 9 bases in between. The CDR3 DNA sequence: TGTGCCAGCAGCCCAGGGGAATCTGGGGCCAACGTCCTGACTTTC. This sequence encodes CASSPGESGANVLTF.

In its sample, this clone was seen a few times. The chain recombines TRBV7-9 with TRBJ2-1; TRBD1 agrees at 9 bases. The CDR3 length is 15 residues. Germline V gives CDR1 SEHNR, CDR2 FQNEAQ (reference sequence). Trimming removed 4 bases from V and 9 bases from J; junction bases left unmatched: 10. Written as DNA, the CDR3 is TGTGCCAGCAGCTCACCCGGGACAGGGTCCCCTGAGCAGTTCTTC. As protein: CASSSPGTGSPEQFF.

This clone was picked up a small number of times. The V call is TRBV11-2, the J call TRBJ2-7; 9 positions match TRBD1. V shed 4 bases and J 0 bases; nucleotides not matched to a gene: 1. The CDR3 covers 14 residues. CDR1 and CDR2 from the germline V gene are SGHAT and FQNNGV. The DNA for the CDR3 is TGTGCCAGCAGCTGGACAGGGGACTCCTACGAGCAGTACTTC. Translated: CASSWTGDSYEQYF.

This clone was observed a few times. The chain recombines TRBV24-1 with TRBJ2-6; 9 positions match TRBD1. The trim removed 5 bases at V and 0 bases at J, leaving 13 bases unmatched. CDR1 and CDR2 from the germline V gene are KGHDR and SFDVKD. The CDR3 consists of 20 residues. CDR3 sequence reads: CATSAKPGQGKSSGANVLTF. CDR3 DNA sequence: TGTGCCACCAGTGCCAAGCCCGGACAGGGGAAGAGCTCTGGGGCCAACGTCCTGACTTTC.

This chain links TRBV27 with TRBJ1-1; D is ambiguous. Trimming removed 7 bases at V and 7 bases at J, with 19 bases between. Germline V lookup: CDR1 MNHEY, CDR2 SMNVEV (reference sequence). The CDR3 covers 14 residues. CDR3 sequence: CASTVLGEASEAFF. The CDR3 nucleotides are TGTGCCAGCACCGTACTGGGAGAGGCGAGTGAAGCTTTCTTT.

This rearrangement joins TRBV28 to TRBJ1-2, with D possibly being TRBD1 (5 bases). The CDR3 covers 11 residues. Germline V gene sequence: CDR1 MDHEN, CDR2 SYDVKM. Trimming removed 6 bases from V and 8 bases from J, with 10 bases in between. CDR3 region: CASRGLGGYTF. The DNA of the CDR3 is TGTGCCAGCAGGGGGCTCGGGGGCTACACCTTC.

This clone was seen a single time. This rearrangement joins TRBV10-3 to TRBJ2-7, with D maybe TRBD2 (7 bases). Trimming left V 6 bases short and J 0 bases short, with 15 bases between. CDR3 size: 15 residues. Germline lookup yields CDR1 ENHRY and CDR2 SYGVKD. For the CDR3, the DNA is TGTGCCATCAGGGGGGGGACACCAAGCTCCTACGAGCAGTACTTC. Amino acid sequence: CAIRGGTPSSYEQYF.

The CDR3 DNA reads as TGCGCCAGCAGCTTGGGACAGGCTAGTATGAACACTGAAGCTTTCTTT. The encoded protein is CASSLGQASMNTEAFF. The chain employs TRBV5-1 and TRBJ1-1, with a tentative D call TRBD1 (6 bases). Trimming left V 0 bases short and J 0 bases short, with 12 bases between. Germline V gives CDR1 SGHRS, CDR2 YFSETQ. The CDR3 length is 16 residues.

The genes are TRBV2 and TRBJ2-7; 7 bases fit TRBD1. V was pared by 8 bases and J by 5 bases, with 12 bases of the junction left unmatched. The length of the CDR3 is 14 residues. CDR1 is SNHLY and CDR2 is FYNNEI in the germline V gene. DNA of the CDR3: TGTGCCAGCTCCAAACAGGGGATCAGGAACGAGCAGTACTTC. As protein: CASSKQGIRNEQYF.